The present entry profiles one T cell receptor beta chain with its context. From germline, CDR1 is SEHNR and CDR2 FQNEAQ (reference sequence). Trimming took 1 base from V and 5 from J; bases not matched to a gene: 5. This CDR3 has 16 residues. Seattle patient enrollment occurred during active infection, with longitudinal follow-up thereafter. Study processing details: By means of reference gene primer amplification, nucleated cell counts were estimated. The protocol was immunoSEQ multiplex PCR, while the TCRdb copy is restricted to in-frame clones and leaves out a portion. The D gene and trimming were derived from the DNA, and the V and J assignments and clone size from that table. The repertoire holds a few hundred thousand clones, with roughly 90% as singletons. The data belong to a study of blood T cell repertoires in COVID-19. In the study overall: COVID-19 samples, acute and convalescent, were from the United States, Italy and Spain.

The rearrangement links TRBV7-9 to TRBJ1-4, with 9 bases matching TRBD1. Sequencing used peripheral blood. This clonotype was obtained from a man aged 18 to 29 with COVID-19, enrolled during active disease. CDR3 in DNA: TGTGCCAGCAGCTTAGGAACGACAGGGGGAAATGAAAAACTGTTTTTT. Amino acids: CASSLGTTGGNEKLFF.